This T cell receptor (beta chain) was sequenced in a study of blood T cell repertoires in COVID-19. Study background: T cells, B-cell-depleted T cells, or PBMCs provided the cDNA or gDNA that served as material.

This clone was counted once. Generated by immunoSEQ multiplex PCR, the TCRdb table keeps only in-frame clones and is missing some. The sample includes 150,000 to 200,000 clones, 80% to 90% of them seen just once. Trimming pared 6 bases from V and 0 bases from J, leaving 15 bases between. The CDR3 has 16 residues. CDR1 is WNHNN, CDR2 SYGVQD, per germline (reference sequence). Participants' own reports of clinical history determined their cohort assignment. This clonotype was sampled from a woman between 18 and 29 years old who had recovered from COVID-19. Sequencing was performed on PBMCs or T cells enriched from blood (not recorded which). This rearrangement joins TRBV10-1 to TRBJ1-5, with no clear D. In DNA, the CDR3 is TGCGCCAGCAGCCCCAATATGTCAGATAGCAATCAGCCCCAGCATTTT. It specifies CASSPNMSDSNQPQHF.